A selection of T cell receptor beta chains follows, all from one sample in a study of blood T cell repertoires in COVID-19. The repertoire was sequenced with immunoSEQ multiplex PCR; TCRdb's copy has only in-frame clones and lacks some. Of 200,000 or so clones in the sample, roughly 90% were seen once. The material sequenced was peripheral blood. Receptors were obtained from a woman aged 55-70 years with acute or convalescent COVID-19. CDR3s include the opening cysteine and the closing phenylalanine or tryptophan. D genes are given only for firm matches. Clone size is not always given. Where it is, it says once, few, many or a class for expanded clones.

>TRBJ1-2|TRBD1|TRBV24-1|once
CATSDFRTGARYGYTF
TGTGCCACCAGTGATTTCCGGACAGGGGCTAGGTATGGCTACACCTTC
>TRBJ1-6|.|TRBV10-3|.
CAISPGETYNSPLHF
TGTGCCATCAGTCCAGGGGAAACCTATAATTCACCCCTCCACTTT
>TRBJ1-3|.|TRBV19|.
CASSIQGTRSGNTIYF
TGTGCCAGTAGTATCCAGGGGACCCGCTCTGGAAACACCATATATTTT
>TRBJ2-5|TRBD2|TRBV5-1|.
CASRNSGGAQETQYF
TGCGCCAGCAGGAACAGCGGGGGGGCTCAAGAGACCCAGTACTTC
>TRBJ2-7|.|TRBV5-6|.
CASSRESYEQYF
TGTGCCAGCAGCCGGGAGAGCTACGAGCAGTACTTC
>TRBJ1-2|.|TRBV6-6|.
CASSYEGIGYTF
TGTGCCAGCAGTTACGAGGGTATAGGCTACACCTTC
>TRBJ2-1|TRBD2|TRBV19|.
CASSTSGLAGVNEQFF
TGTGCCAGTAGTACGTCGGGACTAGCGGGGGTTAATGAGCAGTTCTTC
>TRBJ1-1|.|TRBV7-2|.
CASREQGIEAFF
TGTGCCAGCAGGGAACAGGGCATTGAAGCTTTCTTT
>TRBJ2-2|.|TRBV5-1|.
CASSLQGTGELFF
TGCGCCAGCAGCTTACAGGGCACCGGGGAGCTGTTTTTT
>TRBJ2-3|TRBD2|TRBV30|.
CACRTSGGTDTQYF
TGTGCCTGCCGGACTAGCGGGGGCACAGATACGCAGTATTTT
>TRBJ1-3|.|TRBV19|.
CASSISEGGGDGNTIYF
TGTGCCAGTAGTATTTCAGAAGGCGGGGGAGATGGAAACACCATATATTTT
>TRBJ2-7|.|TRBV13|.
CASSLVVGAVYEQYF
TGTGCCAGCAGCTTAGTGGTCGGAGCGGTTTACGAGCAGTACTTC
>TRBJ2-1|TRBD2|TRBV5-1|.
CASSLVRLAGEHEQFF
TGCGCCAGCAGCTTGGTTCGGCTAGCGGGGGAGCATGAGCAGTTCTTC
>TRBJ2-7|TRBD2|TRBV25-1|few
CASSDTSGTYEQYF
TGTGCCAGCAGTGATACTAGCGGAACCTACGAGCAGTACTTC
>TRBJ2-1|.|TRBV6-6|once
CASTNREAHEQFF
TGTGCCAGCACCAATAGGGAGGCTCATGAGCAGTTCTTC
>TRBJ2-1|TRBD1|TRBV7-9|.
CASSLDGTGAYNEQFF
TGTGCCAGCAGCTTAGATGGGACAGGGGCCTACAATGAGCAGTTCTTC
>TRBJ1-2|TRBD1|TRBV6-5|.
CASSYRRDRNYGYTF
TGTGCCAGCAGTTACCGTCGGGACAGAAACTATGGCTACACCTTC
>TRBJ2-5|.|TRBV18|.
CASSPSLSKETQYF
TGTGCCAGCTCACCATCGCTAAGCAAAGAGACCCAGTACTTC
>TRBJ2-3|.|TRBV11-2|.
CASSPVTDTQYF
TGTGCCAGCAGCCCAGTCACAGATACGCAGTATTTT
>TRBJ1-2|TRBD1|TRBV30|.
CAWSVKGAGGYTF
TGTGCCTGGAGTGTAAAGGGGGCGGGAGGCTACACCTTC